This TCR beta chain was recovered during a study of PD-L1 blockade in urothelial cancer. The protocol was immunoSEQ multiplex PCR, while the TCRdb copy is restricted to in-frame clones and leaves out a portion. The sample yields 70,000 or so clones, roughly nine tenths seen once. The time point was: pretreatment peripheral blood. Sample numbers ranged from 1 to 8 per patient, encompassing pretreatment and on-treatment collections. Sequencing was performed on PBMCs, taken around atezolizumab (anti-PD-L1) treatment. This clonotype originated in a man aged 65 to 79 with urothelial cancer.

The CDR3: CASSPSGTGGGQPQHF. The CDR3 DNA reads TGTGCCAGCAGTCCCTCCGGGACAGGGGGCGGTCAGCCCCAGCATTTT. The rearrangement links TRBV27 to TRBJ1-5, with 12 bases aligning to TRBD1. The CDR3 is 16 amino acids. The germline CDR1 and CDR2 sequences are MNHEY and SMNVEV (reference sequence). The trim removed 5 bases at V and 6 bases at J, leaving 8 bases unmatched.